This paragraph covers one TCR beta chain sequence. All enrollees were roughly 18 to 89 years old and from 24 US areas. The sample originates from a study of blood T cell repertoires in COVID-19. Study-level information: Recovered Cohort 3 donors showed two negative PCRs, clearance, or symptom resolution. Nucleic acid was either cDNA or gDNA, and it came from T cells, B-cell-depleted T cells, or PBMCs.

As originally analysed: Reference gene primer amplification gave estimated nucleated cell counts. Clones were read by immunoSEQ multiplex PCR, and TCRdb kept only the in-frame ones, dropping some. V and J calls and clone size are given by that table; D and trimming were obtained from the DNA. The sample records 300,000 to 450,000 clones, more than 70% being singletons. Germline-derived CDR1 and CDR2 are SGHRS and YFSETQ. V lost 0 bases and J lost 0; bases outside the gene matches: 11. The length of the CDR3 is 20 residues. This receptor was identified in a man between 35 and 55 years old in a cohort exposed to, infected with or recovered from COVID-19 (not recorded which). V is TRBV5-1 and J is TRBJ2-1, with TRBD2 matching 11 bases. The sequencing sample was made of PBMCs or T cells enriched from blood (not recorded which). CDR3 nucleotides: TGCGCCAGCAGCTTGGCCCCCTCTAGCGGGAGGTACAGCTCCTACAATGAGCAGTTCTTC. Translation gives CASSLAPSSGRYSSYNEQFF. The variable domain in full, completed from reference TRBV5-1 and TRBJ2-1, reads KAGVTQTPRYLIKTRGQQVTLSCSPISGHRSVSWYQQTPGQGLQFLFEYFSETQRNKGNFPGRFSGRQFSNSRSEMNVSTLELGDSALYLCASSLAPSSGRYSSYNEQFFGPGTRLTVL.